This T cell receptor (beta chain) was obtained from a study of glioma-infiltrating T cells. The CDR3 is 15 amino acids in total, end residues counted. Germline V gives CDR1 MDHEN, CDR2 SYDVKM. In regard to this clonotype: Its matching antigen is unknown. Because the CDR3's place on the DNA is in doubt, the DNA is left out and the CDR3 is given as listed by TCRdb.

Using RNA template, CDR3s of TCR alpha and beta were amplified with iRepertoire arm-PCR. For one-step reverse transcription and amplification, roughly 95-450 ng of tissue mRNA or PBMC total RNA was used. TCRdb reprocessed the multiplex PCR reads with MiXCR, giving one entry per CDR3 protein. The top ten hold around 20% of the sample, which has around 140,000 distinct CDR3 sequences, about 39% seen once. Study-wide results and caveats: Very few CDR3 sequences were shared between tissue and blood. Above-expected tissue-blood divergence occurred in all gliomas, most in low-grade ones.

The receptor comes from a human donor with low-grade glioma or glioblastoma, undergoing nonglioma brain surgery, or in good health (not recorded which). The chain combines TRBV28 with TRBJ2-7; TRBD1 is the table's D call, not checked against the DNA. Sequenced material: glioma tissue, nonneoplastic brain tissue, or PBMCs (not recorded which). CDR3 sequence: CASILGTGMGYEQYF.